One and the same sample provided the 31 T cell receptor beta chains below, sequenced in a study of T-cell memory formation after mild COVID-19. TCRdb ran MiXCR on the 5' RACE reads and lists one entry per CDR3 protein. The sample consists of hundreds of thousands of distinct CDR3 sequences, less than 25% of them appearing once. Sequenced sample: PBMCs or a T cell subset sorted from them (not recorded which). The receptors shown here come from an adult woman who had mild COVID-19 (a few samples of this study predate the infection). Cell type and time point are not known.

This clonotype was seen only a few times. V usage is TRBV4-1 and J usage is TRBJ1-6, with 8 bases aligning to TRBD1. Germline loops: CDR1 MGHRA, CDR2 YSYEKL. J gave up 13 bases and V 0 bases, and 8 bases lay outside the gene matches. This CDR3 is built from 15 residues. The CDR3 DNA sequence: TGCGCCAGCAGCCAAGAGGGCCAGGGGGCTGGGCCCCTCCACTTT. Its protein product is CASSQEGQGAGPLHF.

This clonotype came up a few times. V usage is TRBV6-2 or TRBV6-3 and J usage is TRBJ2-3; 8 nucleotides match TRBD2. CDR3 length: 13 amino acids. Germline CDR1 is MNHEY and CDR2 is SVGEGT. V lost 8 bases, J lost 10 bases, and 11 bases stayed unmatched. CDR3 region: CASGAGAMVAQYF. CDR3 nucleotide sequence: TGTGCCAGCGGAGCGGGAGCAATGGTTGCGCAGTATTTT.

The gene calls are TRBV5-1 and TRBJ2-2; D remains ambiguous. The CDR3 has 16 residues. Germline CDR1 SGHRS, CDR2 YFSETQ. Between the trimmed V and J ends, which lost 1 base and 0 bases, there was a span of 10 bases. CDR3 nucleotides: TGCGCCAGCAGCTTGTTCTCGAGTTCGAACACCGGGGAGCTGTTTTTT. This sequence encodes CASSLFSSSNTGELFF.

The CDR3 protein is CASSLGQDRAGHEQYF. DNA for the CDR3: TGCGCCAGCAGCTTGGGCCAGGACAGGGCGGGACACGAGCAGTACTTC. This chain connects TRBV5-1 to TRBJ2-7; 8 nucleotides align to TRBD1. This CDR3 has 16 residues. The germline V gene encodes CDR1 SGHRS and CDR2 YFSETQ. Trimming removed 0 bases from V and 5 bases from J; junction bases left unmatched: 10.

This clonotype was found a few times. The chain uses TRBV4-2 and TRBJ1-1; TRBD1 might be the D (5 bases). The length of the CDR3 is 15 residues. The germline gives CDR1 LGHNA, CDR2 YNFKEQ. Trimming removed 3 bases from V and 2 bases from J, with 13 bases in between. The chain's CDR3 is CASSQGPRGNTEAFF. The DNA for the CDR3 is TGTGCCAGCAGCCAGGGGCCAAGGGGAAACACTGAAGCTTTCTTT.

This clonotype was observed a few times. In DNA, the CDR3 is TGTGCCAGCAGCTTAGGCAGGGGGCAGAGCACTGAAGCTTTCTTT. This translates into CASSLGRGQSTEAFF. This chain uses TRBV7-2 with TRBJ1-1, with TRBD1 identical over 8 bases. The CDR3 has 15 residues. Germline V gene lookup returns CDR1 SGHTA and CDR2 FQGNSA. J was trimmed by 4 bases and V by 1 base; bases with no gene match: 5.

The chain employs TRBV24-1 and TRBJ1-1; D gene uncertain. Between the trimmed V and J ends, which lost 6 bases and 1 base, there was a span of 11 bases. This CDR3 is 14 amino acids long. Germline CDR1 KGHDR, CDR2 SFDVKD. CDR3 in DNA: TGTGCCACCAGTAGGGCGTCGGCGAACACTGAAGCTTTCTTT. Amino acids: CATSRASANTEAFF.

The chain joins TRBV12-3 or TRBV12-4 to TRBJ2-3; D possibly corresponds to TRBD1 (8 bases). V lost 4 bases and J lost 5, with 13 bases in between. The CDR3 is made up of 14 amino acids. This CDR3 reads CASSYTGGGDTQYF. The CDR3 region has the DNA TGTGCCAGCAGTTACACAGGGGGGGGAGATACGCAGTATTTT.

The chain combines TRBV4-1 with TRBJ1-4, with TRBD1 matching over 9 bases. CDR1 is MGHRA and CDR2 is YSYEKL in the germline V gene. The CDR3 spans 15 residues. V shed 4 bases, J shed 7 bases, and the junction held 7 bases outside the gene matches. As DNA, the CDR3 is TGCGCCAGCAGCCTCCAGACAGGGGGTGGTGAAAAACTGTTTTTT. Its translation: CASSLQTGGGEKLFF.

Ten or more counts support this clonotype. The CDR3 DNA is TGTGCCAGCAGCTTGGTGACTAGCGGGCCCTCCTACGAGCAGTACTTC. It translates to CASSLVTSGPSYEQYF. The chain has TRBV11-2 and TRBJ2-7; 10 positions agree with TRBD2. The germline CDR1 and CDR2 sequences are SGHAT and FQNNGV. J lost 0 bases, V lost 3 bases, and 5 bases had no gene match. The CDR3 is made up of 16 amino acids.

The CDR3 region has the DNA TGCAGTGCCAAGGGCAATGAGCAGTTCTTC. It is translated as CSAKGNEQFF. This chain links TRBV20-1 with TRBJ2-1; D is ambiguous. In germline, CDR1 is DFQATT, CDR2 SNEGSKA (reference sequence). CDR3 length equals 10 residues. Deletions cut 6 bases from V and 6 bases from J, with 6 bases between.

The chain joins TRBV7-9 to TRBJ2-2, with D possibly matching TRBD1 (6 bases). Germline V CDR1 and CDR2: SEHNR, FQNEAQ (reference sequence). This CDR3 is built from 14 residues. Between the trimmed V and J ends, which lost 4 bases and 9 bases, there was a span of 15 bases. The chain's CDR3 is CASSSEVGARELFF. The DNA for the CDR3 is TGTGCCAGCAGCTCCGAAGTGGGGGCGAGGGAGCTGTTTTTT.

The rearrangement joins TRBV12-3 or TRBV12-4 to TRBJ1-1; 8 positions agree with TRBD1. The CDR3 consists of 14 residues. The ends lost 5 bases at V and 8 bases at J; junction bases unmatched: 10. The CDR3 spells CASSPDRVLLEAFF. The DNA of the CDR3 is TGTGCCAGCAGTCCGGACAGGGTCCTACTCGAAGCTTTCTTT.

The CDR3 DNA reads as TGTGCCAGCAGTGAAATAGAGACAGTAGTAGAGACCCAGTACTTC. This translates into CASSEIETVVETQYF. The chain couples TRBV6-1 to TRBJ2-5; D is perhaps TRBD1 (5 bases). Trimming pared 2 bases from V and 4 bases from J, leaving 14 bases between. Germline lookup yields CDR1 MNHNS and CDR2 SASEGT. The length of the CDR3 is 15 residues.

The chain joins TRBV12-3 or TRBV12-4 to TRBJ1-5; D gene uncertain. The CDR3 contains 11 residues. The V end lost 2 bases, the J end lost 9 bases, and 5 bases lay between the germline ends. The CDR3 here is CASSLNGPQHF. In DNA, the CDR3 is TGTGCCAGCAGTTTAAACGGGCCCCAGCATTTT.

This clonotype appeared many times. V and J are TRBV5-4 and TRBJ2-7, with 12 positions matching TRBD1. This CDR3 spans 16 amino acids. Germline lookup yields CDR1 SGHNT and CDR2 YYREEE (reference sequence). V was clipped by 1 base and J by 4 bases; unmatched bases: 6. CDR3 in amino acids: CASSLMGQGASYEQYF. The CDR3 DNA sequence: TGTGCCAGCAGCTTGATGGGACAGGGGGCGAGTTACGAGCAGTACTTC.

V usage is TRBV12-3 or TRBV12-4 and J usage is TRBJ2-5, with 10 bases fitting TRBD2. Trimming took 5 bases from V and 5 from J; bases not matched to a gene: 5. The CDR3 runs to 14 residues. DNA of the CDR3: TGTGCCAGCAGTCCACTAGCGGGGAGGGAGACCCAGTACTTC. Amino acid sequence: CASSPLAGRETQYF.

The chain recombines TRBV5-6 with TRBJ2-7; D may be TRBD1 (6 bases). The CDR3 spans 14 residues. Trimming removed 0 bases at V and 2 bases at J, with 9 bases between. The germline CDR1 and CDR2 sequences are SGHDT and YYEEEE. The CDR3 protein is CASSLEGTTYEQYF. CDR3 sequence (DNA): TGTGCCAGCAGCTTGGAAGGGACAACCTACGAGCAGTACTTC.

The chain couples TRBV6-5 to TRBJ1-5; TRBD1 aligns across 8 bases. Germline CDR1 reads MNHEY; CDR2 reads SVGAGI. J lost 0 bases, V lost 5 bases, and 6 bases had no gene match. The CDR3 totals 16 residues. Written as DNA, the CDR3 is TGTGCCAGCAGTACGGGACAGGTCAATAGCAATCAGCCCCAGCATTTT. Translated, it gives CASSTGQVNSNQPQHF.

This clonotype appeared a few times. V gene TRBV7-2 combines with J gene TRBJ2-2, with D maybe TRBD1 (5 bases). The length of the CDR3 is 15 residues. V was trimmed by 5 bases and J by 3 bases, leaving 13 bases between them. Germline V CDR1 and CDR2: SGHTA, FQGNSA. The CDR3, as DNA: TGTGCCAGCAGCCCACAGGACGGAGACACCGGGGAGCTGTTTTTT. Translating it yields CASSPQDGDTGELFF. Drawing the rest from reference TRBV7-2 and TRBJ2-2, the complete variable domain is GAGVSQSPSNKVTEKGKDVELRCDPISGHTALYWYRQSLGQGLEFLIYFQGNSAPDKSGLPSDRFSAERTGGSVSTLTIQRTQQEDSAVYLCASSPQDGDTGELFFGEGSRLTVL.

This clonotype appeared a few times. The chain has TRBV24-1 and TRBJ2-1, with D hard to call. The CDR3 length is 11 residues. CDR1 and CDR2 (germline): KGHDR, SFDVKD. The V end lost 6 bases, the J end lost 3 bases, and 2 bases lay between the germline ends. The chain's CDR3 is CATSNYNEQFF. DNA of the CDR3: TGTGCCACCAGTAACTACAATGAGCAGTTCTTC.

This clonotype has only one observation. This rearrangement joins TRBV5-4 to TRBJ2-6; maybe TRBD1 (5 bases). Germline CDR1 and CDR2: SGHNT and YYREEE (reference sequence). CDR3 length: 16 residues. V was shortened by 4 bases and J by 2 bases, with 13 bases between the two germline ends. The CDR3, as DNA: TGTGCCAGCAGCGGAGCTACAGGAGCTGGGGCCAACGTCCTGACTTTC. Translation: CASSGATGAGANVLTF.

This clonotype was seen more than once but under ten times. A much more abundant neighbour one base away suggests this may be a read error. The rearrangement links TRBV4-1 to TRBJ2-1; TRBD2 might be the D (6 bases). The CDR3 consists of 14 residues. With 0 bases removed from V and 5 bases from J, the gap between germline ends came to 8 bases. From germline, CDR1 is MGHRA and CDR2 YSYEKL. As DNA, the CDR3 is TGCGCCAGCAGCCAAGAGCGGGACGACAATGAGCAGTTCTTC. The encoded protein is CASSQERDDNEQFF.

This clonotype has more than one count but fewer than ten. The chain is built from TRBV15 and TRBJ1-1; D gene ambiguous. CDR1 and CDR2 from the germline V gene are LNHNV and YYDKDF (reference sequence). This CDR3 spans 14 amino acids. With 5 bases removed from V and 1 base from J, the gap between germline ends came to 11 bases. The CDR3 DNA follows: TGTGCCACCAGCGCTCGTTGGGGGAACACTGAAGCTTTCTTT. This gives the protein CATSARWGNTEAFF.

The chain uses TRBV30 and TRBJ2-3; D possibly corresponds to TRBD1 (5 bases). V was cut by 2 bases and J by 3 bases, with 15 bases left in between. Germline CDR1 GTSNPN, CDR2 SVGIG (reference sequence). The CDR3 runs 15 residues. The CDR3 reads CAWSLEDTRTDTQYF. In DNA, the CDR3 is TGTGCCTGGAGTCTTGAGGACACTCGAACAGATACGCAGTATTTT.

The rearrangement joins TRBV7-2 to TRBJ2-3; the match to TRBD2 covers 7 bases. The V gene's germline CDR1 is SGHTA and CDR2 FQGNSA. The CDR3 contains 17 residues. V was clipped by 5 bases and J by 2 bases; unmatched bases: 13. CDR3: CASSHRGRRGTTDTQYF. Here the CDR3 DNA reads TGTGCCAGCAGCCACCGAGGAAGGCGGGGGACCACAGATACGCAGTATTTT. Filled out from reference TRBV7-2 and TRBJ2-3, the complete variable domain reads GAGVSQSPSNKVTEKGKDVELRCDPISGHTALYWYRQSLGQGLEFLIYFQGNSAPDKSGLPSDRFSAERTGGSVSTLTIQRTQQEDSAVYLCASSHRGRRGTTDTQYFGPGTRLTVL.

This clonotype was picked up many times. The chain couples TRBV24-1 to TRBJ2-1; TRBD1 might be the D (6 bases). V lost 2 bases and J 8 bases, leaving 12 bases between the germline ends. Per the germline V gene, CDR1 is KGHDR and CDR2 is SFDVKD. The CDR3 runs 14 residues. CDR3 bases: TGTGCCACCAGTGATTGGCAGGGGACCCATGAGCAGTTCTTC. Translating gives CATSDWQGTHEQFF.

This clonotype came up once. This chain joins TRBV6-5 and TRBJ2-3, with 11 bases aligning to TRBD2. From germline, CDR1 is MNHEY and CDR2 SVGAGI. This CDR3 has 18 residues. The junction had 13 bases not matched to a gene; V was cut back by 6 bases and J by 2 bases. The CDR3 bases are TGTGCCAGCAGAGATAGCGGGAGGGCCTGGTATTACACAGATACGCAGTATTTT. Translating gives CASRDSGRAWYYTDTQYF.

This sequence joins TRBV6-2 or TRBV6-3 and TRBJ2-7; the D is unclear. Trimming shortened V by 5 bases and J by 2 bases, and 10 bases separated the two germline ends. The germline CDR1 and CDR2 sequences are MNHEY and SVGEGT. The CDR3 is made up of 13 amino acids. CDR3 DNA sequence: TGTGCCAGCAGTCACGGGTTAGCCTACGAGCAGTACTTC. It encodes CASSHGLAYEQYF.

This clonotype has only a few counts. This chain connects TRBV7-2 to TRBJ2-7; TRBD2 matches 13 bases. The CDR3 is made up of 18 amino acids. V shed 5 bases and J 0 bases; nucleotides not matched to a gene: 10. The V gene's germline CDR1 is SGHTA and CDR2 FQGNSA. The CDR3 sequence: CASSRRGLAGLFSYEQYF. CDR3 nucleotides: TGTGCCAGCAGCCGAAGGGGACTAGCGGGATTATTCTCCTACGAGCAGTACTTC.

In DNA, the CDR3 is TGCAGTGTTGTAGAGGGCGGGGGGCTTTACAATGAGCAGTTCTTC. Translated, it gives CSVVEGGGLYNEQFF. The rearrangement links TRBV20-1 to TRBJ2-1, with 8 bases identical to TRBD2. The V gene's germline CDR1 is DFQATT and CDR2 SNEGSKA (reference sequence). This CDR3 region has 15 residues. The trim removed 7 bases at V and 4 bases at J, leaving 12 bases unmatched.